This is a list of T cell receptor beta chains from one sample in a study of blood T cell repertoires in COVID-19. Some clones are missing from TCRdb's copy, which holds only in-frame ones; the method was immunoSEQ multiplex PCR. The table lists around 56,000 clones, roughly 90% of them singletons, with around 18% in the top ten. The sample consisted of peripheral blood. These receptors all stem from a human donor in a cohort sampled during active COVID-19. The CDR3 runs from the conserved cysteine through the conserved F or W. D genes are given only for firm matches. Rows give clone size only sometimes, using once, few, many, or a class for an expanded clone.

d_gene	len	v_gene	j_gene	abundance	CDR3aa	CDR3nt
NA	15	TRBV9	TRBJ2-3	NA	CASSPRQGGLDTQYF	TGTGCCAGCAGCCCCCGACAAGGAGGGTTGGATACGCAGTATTTT
TRBD1	17	TRBV4-1	TRBJ2-5	NA	CASSQGTGGTPQETQYF	TGCGCCAGCAGCCAAGGGACAGGGGGGACCCCCCAGGAGACCCAGTACTTC
NA	21	TRBV13	TRBJ1-5	NA	CASSLLYRSRVKFHSNQPQHF	TGTGCCAGCAGCTTACTCTATCGTAGCAGGGTTAAATTTCATAGCAATCAGCCCCAGCATTTT
TRBD1	15	TRBV5-6	TRBJ2-5	NA	CASSFYRGSLETQYF	TGTGCCAGCAGCTTTTACAGGGGTTCGCTTGAGACCCAGTACTTC
TRBD2	17	TRBV5-6	TRBJ2-2	NA	CASSLAVLAGATGELFF	TGTGCCAGCAGCTTGGCCGTGTTAGCGGGGGCCACCGGGGAGCTGTTTTTT
NA	12	TRBV30	TRBJ1-5	NA	CAWSSGNQPQHF	TGTGCCTGGAGTAGCGGCAATCAGCCCCAGCATTTT
TRBD2	16	TRBV11-3	TRBJ2-1	once	CASSPRGSGDYNEQFF	TGTGCCAGCAGCCCCCGGGGTAGCGGGGACTACAATGAGCAGTTCTTC
TRBD1	12	TRBV4-1	TRBJ1-2	few	CASSQGQGIHTF	TGCGCCAGCAGCCAAGGACAGGGCATCCACACCTTC
TRBD1	15	TRBV2	TRBJ2-3	NA	CASRDDRGHTDTQYF	TGTGCCAGCAGGGACGACAGGGGGCACACAGATACGCAGTATTTT
TRBD1	17	TRBV5-4	TRBJ2-2	NA	CASSPPGQGSNTGELFF	TGTGCCAGCAGCCCCCCGGGACAGGGGTCCAACACCGGGGAGCTGTTTTTT
NA	12	TRBV30	TRBJ2-4	NA	CAWRGGGNIQYF	TGTGCCTGGAGGGGGGGTGGTAACATTCAGTACTTC
TRBD1	13	TRBV7-2	TRBJ1-1	NA	CASSTQGETEAFF	TGTGCCAGCAGCACCCAGGGGGAAACTGAAGCTTTCTTT
NA	15	TRBV28	TRBJ1-1	NA	CASSSSIGQNTEAFF	TGTGCCAGCAGTTCCTCGATAGGACAGAACACTGAAGCTTTCTTT